This TCR beta chain was sequenced for a study of T cell responses to AZD1222 COVID-19 vaccine. CDR3 length: 13 residues. V lost 5 bases, J lost 1 base, and 8 bases lay in between. Looked up from germline, CDR1 is SGHTA and CDR2 is FQGTGA. The table came from immunoSEQ multiplex PCR; TCRdb's copy has only in-frame clones and leaves some out. This sample has under 200,000 clones, with 90% to 95% found just once. Study findings and constraints: Reportedly, nearly half of unique spike TCRs recognized epitopes outside B.1.351/B.1.1.7 mutations.

Remarks on this clone: The antigen is not known.

Sequenced material: peripheral blood, taken 28 days after the second dose of the MenACWY control vaccine. This receptor was obtained from an adult who received the MenACWY meningococcal vaccine as a control. This chain joins TRBV7-3 and TRBJ1-1; TRBD1 is a possible D gene (6 bases). The CDR3 DNA reads as TGTGCCAGCAGCAGGGACAAGAACACTGAAGCTTTCTTT. It is translated as CASSRDKNTEAFF.